This entry lists 2 T cell receptor beta chains sequenced from one sample in a study of CD8 T cells in Susac syndrome. Reverse transcription of 0.5 to 1 ug RNA used random hexamers. In TCRdb, the immunoSEQ multiplex PCR reads were re-called with MiXCR into one record per CDR3 protein. The sample consists of under 550,000 distinct CDR3 sequences, more than 80% of them appearing once. Sequences were obtained from CD8+ T cells from PBMCs. The receptors originated from a human donor with multiple sclerosis.

The rearrangement uses TRBV7-9 and TRBJ2-5; D is unresolved. Trimming removed 4 bases at V and 5 bases at J, with 8 bases between. Germline CDR1 and CDR2: SEHNR and FQNEAQ (reference sequence). CDR3 size: 12 residues. CDR3 sequence (DNA): TGTGCCAGCAGCTCCGCTATTGAGACCCAGTACTTC. This encodes CASSSAIETQYF.

The V and J genes are TRBV27 and TRBJ2-1; D may be TRBD2 (5 bases). The germline CDR1 and CDR2 sequences are MNHEY and SMNVEV (reference sequence). CDR3 length: 16 residues. Trimming pared 2 bases from V and 8 bases from J, leaving 19 bases between. Here the CDR3 DNA reads TGTGCCAGCAGTTTAGATACCAAGGAGGCTGGGGATGAGCAGTTCTTC. Its protein is CASSLDTKEAGDEQFF.